There are many counts of the clone carrying this TCR beta chain. Its antigen is not known. Sorted cells numbering roughly 18,000 to 1,000,000, with 10%, 30% or 50% RNA, yielded the naive CD8 libraries. This record comes from a study of molecular identifiers for immune sequencing clone quantification. Study context: The replicate experiment used RNA from roughly 20,000 or 100,000 naive CD8 cells. This RNA was split into five aliquots, and four of them were sequenced.

Trimming shortened V by 5 bases and J by 6 bases, and 11 bases separated the two germline ends. Germline V gene lookup returns CDR1 SGHVS and CDR2 FNYEAQ. This CDR3 spans 12 amino acids. Study-level points and caveats: Highly expanded clones may be undercounted when identical TCR molecules share barcodes. Over 99% of CMV-specific effector molecules, but under 1% of naive ones, were in clones above 20 copies.

MiXCR, applied by TCRdb to the PCR reads, yields one record per CDR3 protein. The profile shows hundreds of thousands of distinct CDR3 sequences, about 25% of them singletons. Specimen: naive CD8+ T cells from blood, with Jurkat cell RNA spiked in. Stated subset: FACS-sorted CD8+CD4-CCR7+CD45RA+ naive T cells. The origin of this receptor is a human donor in good health. Some libraries in this study had Jurkat cell RNA spiked in. V is TRBV7-6 and J is TRBJ2-7; D is undetermined. The chain's CDR3 is CASSPVTLEQYF. The CDR3 nucleotides read TGTGCCAGCAGCCCGGTCACGCTCGAGCAGTACTTC. The full variable domain, rest sourced from reference TRBV7-6 and TRBJ2-7, is GAGVSQSPRYKVTKRGQDVALRCDPISGHVSLYWYRQALGQGPEFLTYFNYEAQQDKSGLPNDRFSAERPEGSISTLTIQRTEQRDSAMYRCASSPVTLEQYFGPGTRLTVT.